Below are 6 T cell receptor beta chains sequenced from a single sample in a study of regulatory T cells in long-lasting Graves disease. With iRepertoire HTBI primers and Arm-PCR of CDR3 regions, TCR beta libraries were built. MiXCR, run by TCRdb on the multiplex PCR reads, gives a single entry per CDR3 protein. The table has about 220,000 distinct CDR3 sequences, around a fifth seen once. The time point is: newly diagnosed GD, antithyroid drugs for less than 3 months. Extracted PBMC RNA gave rise to the TCR library. These data were also reused for a study on T cells in Graves' hyperthyroidism and ophthalmopathy.

The material sequenced was peripheral blood mononuclear cells (PBMCs), taken at new diagnosis, from a patient treated with antithyroid drugs. The receptors stem from a woman between 25 and 40 years old with Graves disease.

The sample holds many counts of this clonotype. This chain links TRBV2 with TRBJ2-3; D not resolved. There are 13 residues in the CDR3. Germline V CDR1 and CDR2: SNHLY, FYNNEI. V lost 3 bases and J 3 bases, leaving 7 bases between the germline ends. The CDR3 reads CASSEPFTDTQYF. CDR3 DNA: TGTGCCAGCAGTGAGCCTTTTACAGATACGCAGTATTTT.

There are many counts of this clonotype. V is TRBV7-8 and J is TRBJ2-1; 10 positions match TRBD2. Germline assignment: CDR1 SGHVS and CDR2 FQNEAQ. Trimming removed 5 bases from V and 9 bases from J; junction bases left unmatched: 19. The length of the CDR3 is 18 residues. This chain's CDR3 is CASSPPGGAGGQGPEQFF. In DNA, the CDR3 is TGTGCCAGCAGCCCCCCCGGAGGAGCGGGGGGGCAGGGACCTGAGCAGTTCTTC.

This clonotype was found a few times. J is TRBJ2-7 and V is TRBV4-2; tentative D call: TRBD1 (5 bases). V was cut by 0 bases and J by 0 bases, with 15 bases left in between. This CDR3 has 17 amino acids. Germline CDR1 is LGHNA and CDR2 is YNFKEQ. CDR3 sequence: CASSQEFPGPASYEQYF. CDR3 bases: TGTGCCAGCAGCCAAGAATTTCCAGGGCCGGCCTCCTACGAGCAGTACTTC.

The chain recombines TRBV2 with TRBJ1-2; 7 nucleotides line up with TRBD1. This CDR3 is 14 amino acids long. The germline gives CDR1 SNHLY, CDR2 FYNNEI. The V and J ends lost 3 bases and 4 bases, in that order; junction bases with no gene match: 5. This chain's CDR3 is CASSEGQFIYGYTF. For the CDR3, the DNA is TGTGCCAGCAGTGAGGGACAGTTCATCTATGGCTACACCTTC. Using reference TRBV2 and TRBJ1-2 for the parts outside the CDR3, the full variable domain is EPEVTQTPSHQVTQMGQEVILRCVPISNHLYFYWYRQILGQKVEFLVSFYNNEISEKSEIFDDQFSVERPDGSNFTLKIRSTKLEDSAMYFCASSEGQFIYGYTFGSGTRLTVV.

This clonotype was recorded at least ten times. This rearrangement joins TRBV28 to TRBJ2-1; tentatively, D is TRBD2 (6 bases). CDR1 and CDR2 from the germline V gene are MDHEN and SYDVKM. The CDR3 runs to 14 residues. Trimming removed 5 bases at V and 9 bases at J, with 17 bases between. DNA of the CDR3: TGTGCCAGCAGTCCGACTAGACCAGGGAGTGAGCAGTTCTTC. Amino acid sequence: CASSPTRPGSEQFF.

Concerning this clonotype: A much larger clone differs by one base, so this may be a read error. The CDR3 bases are TGTGCCAGCAGTACCGACAAAAATGAAAAACTGTTTTTT. Its translation: CASSTDKNEKLFF. The rearrangement joins TRBV6-2 or TRBV6-3 to TRBJ1-4; no definite D call. Trimming shortened V by 5 bases and J by 5 bases, and 9 bases separated the two germline ends. CDR1 is MNHEY and CDR2 is SVGEGT in the germline V gene. The CDR3 has 13 amino acids.